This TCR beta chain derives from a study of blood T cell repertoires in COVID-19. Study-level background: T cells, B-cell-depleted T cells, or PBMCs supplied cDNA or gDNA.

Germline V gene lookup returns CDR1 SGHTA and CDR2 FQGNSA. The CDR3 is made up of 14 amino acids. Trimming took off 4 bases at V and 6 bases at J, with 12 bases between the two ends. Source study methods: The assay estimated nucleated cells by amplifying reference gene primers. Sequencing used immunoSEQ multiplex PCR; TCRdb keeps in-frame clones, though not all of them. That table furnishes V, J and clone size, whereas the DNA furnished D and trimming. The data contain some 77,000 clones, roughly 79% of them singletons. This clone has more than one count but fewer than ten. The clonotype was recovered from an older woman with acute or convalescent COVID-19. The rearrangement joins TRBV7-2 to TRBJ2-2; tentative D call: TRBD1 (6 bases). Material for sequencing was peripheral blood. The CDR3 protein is CASSSLRGSGELFF. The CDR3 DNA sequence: TGTGCCAGCAGCTCTCTCAGGGGTTCCGGGGAGCTGTTTTTT.